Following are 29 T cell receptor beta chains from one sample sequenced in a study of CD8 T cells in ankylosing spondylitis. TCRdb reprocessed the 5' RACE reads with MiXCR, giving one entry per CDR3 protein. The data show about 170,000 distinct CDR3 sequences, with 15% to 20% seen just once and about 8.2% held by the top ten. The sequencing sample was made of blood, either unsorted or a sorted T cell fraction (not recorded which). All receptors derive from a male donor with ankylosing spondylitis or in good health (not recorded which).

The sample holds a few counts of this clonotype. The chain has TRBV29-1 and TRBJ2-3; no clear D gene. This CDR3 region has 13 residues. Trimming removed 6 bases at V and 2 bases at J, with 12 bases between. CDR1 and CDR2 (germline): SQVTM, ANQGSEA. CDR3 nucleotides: TGCAGCGTAGTCCCTCTAGACACAGATACGCAGTATTTT. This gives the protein CSVVPLDTDTQYF.

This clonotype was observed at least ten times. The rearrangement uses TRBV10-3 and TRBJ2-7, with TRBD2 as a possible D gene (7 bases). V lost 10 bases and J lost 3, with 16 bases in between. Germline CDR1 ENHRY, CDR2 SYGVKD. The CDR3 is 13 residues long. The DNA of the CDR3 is TGTGCCACCTGTCGAGGGGGGGTCTACGAGCAGTACTTC. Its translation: CATCRGGVYEQYF.

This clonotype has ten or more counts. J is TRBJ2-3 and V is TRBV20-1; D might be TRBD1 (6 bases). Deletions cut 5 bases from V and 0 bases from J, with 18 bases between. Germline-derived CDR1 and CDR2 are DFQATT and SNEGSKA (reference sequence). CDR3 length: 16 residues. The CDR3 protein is CSAGQSAGYSTDTQYF. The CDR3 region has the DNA TGCAGTGCTGGACAGTCGGCGGGCTATAGCACAGATACGCAGTATTTT.

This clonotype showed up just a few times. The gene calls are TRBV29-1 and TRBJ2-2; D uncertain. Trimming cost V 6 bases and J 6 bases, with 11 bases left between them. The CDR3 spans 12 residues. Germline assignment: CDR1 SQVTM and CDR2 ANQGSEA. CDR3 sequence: CSVARPAGELFF. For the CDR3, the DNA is TGCAGCGTGGCCCGGCCCGCCGGGGAGCTGTTTTTT.

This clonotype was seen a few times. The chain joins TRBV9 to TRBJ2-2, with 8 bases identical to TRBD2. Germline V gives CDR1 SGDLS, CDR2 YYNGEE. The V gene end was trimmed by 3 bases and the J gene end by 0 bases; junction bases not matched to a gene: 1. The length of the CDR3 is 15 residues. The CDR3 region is CASSASGPNTGELFF. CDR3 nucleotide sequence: TGTGCCAGCAGCGCTAGCGGGCCGAACACCGGGGAGCTGTTTTTT.

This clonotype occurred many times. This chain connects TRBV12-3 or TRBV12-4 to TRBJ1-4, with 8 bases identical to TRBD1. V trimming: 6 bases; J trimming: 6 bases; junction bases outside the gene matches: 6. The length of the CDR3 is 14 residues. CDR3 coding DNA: TGTGCCAGCAGGCCCGGGACAGGCGATGAAAAACTGTTTTTT. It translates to CASRPGTGDEKLFF.

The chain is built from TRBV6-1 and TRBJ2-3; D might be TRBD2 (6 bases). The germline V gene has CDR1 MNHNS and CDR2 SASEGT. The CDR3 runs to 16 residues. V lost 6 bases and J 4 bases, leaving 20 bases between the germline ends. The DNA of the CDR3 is TGTGCCAGCAGGGCCCGCGGGGACGGGATGGCAGATACGCAGTATTTT. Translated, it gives CASRARGDGMADTQYF.

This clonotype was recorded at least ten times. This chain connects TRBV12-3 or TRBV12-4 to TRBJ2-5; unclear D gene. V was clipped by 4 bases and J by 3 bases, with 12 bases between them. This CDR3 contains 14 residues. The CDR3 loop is CASSWAQRKETQYF. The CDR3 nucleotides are TGTGCCAGCAGTTGGGCCCAAAGGAAAGAGACCCAGTACTTC.

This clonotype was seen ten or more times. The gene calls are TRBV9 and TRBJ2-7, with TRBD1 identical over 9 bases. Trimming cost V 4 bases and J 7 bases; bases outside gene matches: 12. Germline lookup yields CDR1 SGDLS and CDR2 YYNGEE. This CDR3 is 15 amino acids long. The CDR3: CASSRETGGKVEQYF. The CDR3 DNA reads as TGTGCCAGCAGCAGAGAGACAGGGGGTAAGGTGGAGCAGTACTTC.

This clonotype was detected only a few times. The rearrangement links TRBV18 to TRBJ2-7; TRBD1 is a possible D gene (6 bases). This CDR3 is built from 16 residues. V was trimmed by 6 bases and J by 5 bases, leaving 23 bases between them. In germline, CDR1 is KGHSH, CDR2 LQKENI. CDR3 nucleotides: TGTGCCAGCTCGCCTAACCACCAGATTGGGGGCAACGAGCAGTACTTC. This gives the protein CASSPNHQIGGNEQYF.

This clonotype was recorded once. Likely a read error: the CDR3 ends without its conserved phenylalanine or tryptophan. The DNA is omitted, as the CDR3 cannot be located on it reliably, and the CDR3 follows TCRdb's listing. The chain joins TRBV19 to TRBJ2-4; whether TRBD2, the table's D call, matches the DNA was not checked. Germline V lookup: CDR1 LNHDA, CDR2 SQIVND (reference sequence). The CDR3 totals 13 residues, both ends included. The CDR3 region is CASSIGLAGAVVL.

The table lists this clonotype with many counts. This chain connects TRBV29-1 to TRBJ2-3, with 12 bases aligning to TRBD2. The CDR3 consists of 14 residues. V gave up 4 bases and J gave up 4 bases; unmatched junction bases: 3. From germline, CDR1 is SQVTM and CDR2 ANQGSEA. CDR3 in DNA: TGCAGCGTTGCGACTAGCGGGAGATCAGATACGCAGTATTTT. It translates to CSVATSGRSDTQYF.

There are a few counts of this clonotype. The CDR3 reads CASSSLFRDGTEAFF. In DNA form, the CDR3 reads TGTGCCAGCAGCTCGCTTTTTAGGGATGGCACTGAAGCTTTCTTT. The rearrangement uses TRBV11-2 and TRBJ1-1, with no clear D. CDR1 is SGHAT and CDR2 is FQNNGV in the germline V gene. The CDR3 has 15 amino acids. V was pared by 4 bases and J by 4 bases, with 16 bases between.

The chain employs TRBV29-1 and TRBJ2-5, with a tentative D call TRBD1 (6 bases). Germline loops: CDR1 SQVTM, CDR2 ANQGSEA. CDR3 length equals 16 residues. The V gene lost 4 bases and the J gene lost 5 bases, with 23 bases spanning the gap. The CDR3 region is CSVGTPSTWGRETQYF. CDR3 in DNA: TGCAGCGTTGGGACACCATCAACCTGGGGGCGGGAGACCCAGTACTTC.

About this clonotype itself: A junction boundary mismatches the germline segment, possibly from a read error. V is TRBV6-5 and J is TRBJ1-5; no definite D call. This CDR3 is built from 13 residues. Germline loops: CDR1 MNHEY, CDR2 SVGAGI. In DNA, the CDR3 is TGTGCCGGCAGTTACTATACCGGGTCACCCCAGCATTTT. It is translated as CAGSYYTGSPQHF.

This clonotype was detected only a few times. The DNA for the CDR3 is TGTGCCAGCAGACGGCAAGAGACCCAGTACTTC. It yields the protein CASRRQETQYF. The chain carries TRBV6-5 and TRBJ2-5; D gene ambiguous. Between the trimmed V and J ends, which lost 6 bases and 2 bases, there was a span of 4 bases. This CDR3 comprises 11 residues. Germline V CDR1 and CDR2: MNHEY, SVGAGI.

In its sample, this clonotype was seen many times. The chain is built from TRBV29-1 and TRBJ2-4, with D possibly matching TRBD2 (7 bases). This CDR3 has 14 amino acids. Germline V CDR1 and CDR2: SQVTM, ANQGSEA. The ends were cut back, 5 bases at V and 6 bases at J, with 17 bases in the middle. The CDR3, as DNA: TGCAGCGTTACACACCTAAGGGGGGGAAACATTCAGTACTTC. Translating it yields CSVTHLRGGNIQYF.

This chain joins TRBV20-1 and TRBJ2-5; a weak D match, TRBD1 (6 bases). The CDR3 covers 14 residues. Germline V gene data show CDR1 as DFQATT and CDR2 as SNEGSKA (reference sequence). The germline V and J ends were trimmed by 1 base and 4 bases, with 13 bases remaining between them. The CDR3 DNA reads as TGCAGTGCTAGAGCCCAAGTCAGGGGAGAGACCCAGTACTTC. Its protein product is CSARAQVRGETQYF.

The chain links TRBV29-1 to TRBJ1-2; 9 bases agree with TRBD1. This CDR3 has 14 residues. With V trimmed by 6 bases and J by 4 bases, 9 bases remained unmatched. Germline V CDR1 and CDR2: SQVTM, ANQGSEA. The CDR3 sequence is CSVGTGSGSYGYTF. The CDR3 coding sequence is TGCAGCGTCGGGACAGGGTCGGGGAGCTATGGCTACACCTTC.

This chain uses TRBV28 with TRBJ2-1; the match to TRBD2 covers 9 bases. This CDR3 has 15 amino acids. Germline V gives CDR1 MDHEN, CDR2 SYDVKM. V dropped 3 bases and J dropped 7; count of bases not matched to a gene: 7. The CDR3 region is CASSLAGGHSNEQFF. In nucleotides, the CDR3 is TGTGCCAGCAGTTTGGCGGGAGGGCATTCAAATGAGCAGTTCTTC.

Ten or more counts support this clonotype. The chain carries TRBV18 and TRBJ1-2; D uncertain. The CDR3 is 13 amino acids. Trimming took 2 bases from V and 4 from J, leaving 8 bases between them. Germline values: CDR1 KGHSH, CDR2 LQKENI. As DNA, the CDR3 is TGTGCCAGCTCACCAGACAACCGCTATGGCTACACCTTC. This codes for CASSPDNRYGYTF. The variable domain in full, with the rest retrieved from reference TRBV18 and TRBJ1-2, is NAGVMQNPRHLVRRRGQEARLRCSPMKGHSHVYWYRQLPEEGLKFMVYLQKENIIDESGMPKERFSAEFPKEGPSILRIQQVVRGDSAAYFCASSPDNRYGYTFGSGTRLTVV.

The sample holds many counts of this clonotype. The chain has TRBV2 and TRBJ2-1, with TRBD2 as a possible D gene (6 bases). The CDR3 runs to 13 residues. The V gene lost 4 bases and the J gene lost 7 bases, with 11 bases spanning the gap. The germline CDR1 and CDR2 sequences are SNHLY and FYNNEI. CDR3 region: CASSGERVNEQFF. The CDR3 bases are TGTGCCAGCAGTGGGGAGCGGGTAAATGAGCAGTTCTTC.

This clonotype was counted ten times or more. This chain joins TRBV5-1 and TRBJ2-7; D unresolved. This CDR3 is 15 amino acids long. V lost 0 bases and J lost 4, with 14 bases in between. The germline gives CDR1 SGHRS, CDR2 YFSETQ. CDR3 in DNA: TGCGCCAGCAGCTTGGCCGGTGGGATTGGGTACGAGCAGTACTTC. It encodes CASSLAGGIGYEQYF. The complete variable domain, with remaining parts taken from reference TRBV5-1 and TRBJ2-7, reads KAGVTQTPRYLIKTRGQQVTLSCSPISGHRSVSWYQQTPGQGLQFLFEYFSETQRNKGNFPGRFSGRQFSNSRSEMNVSTLELGDSALYLCASSLAGGIGYEQYFGPGTRLTVT.

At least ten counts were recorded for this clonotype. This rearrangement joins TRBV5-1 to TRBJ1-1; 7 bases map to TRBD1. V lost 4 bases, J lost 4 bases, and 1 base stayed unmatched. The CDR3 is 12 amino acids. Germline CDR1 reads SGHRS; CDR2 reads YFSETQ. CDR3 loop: CASSPGGTEAFF. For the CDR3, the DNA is TGCGCCAGCAGCCCAGGGGGCACTGAAGCTTTCTTT.

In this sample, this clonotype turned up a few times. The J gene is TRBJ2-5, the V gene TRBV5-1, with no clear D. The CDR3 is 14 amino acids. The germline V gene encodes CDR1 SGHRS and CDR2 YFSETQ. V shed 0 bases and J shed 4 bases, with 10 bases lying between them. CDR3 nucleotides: TGCGCCAGCAGCTTGGCGTCTAGTCCAGAGACCCAGTACTTC. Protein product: CASSLASSPETQYF.

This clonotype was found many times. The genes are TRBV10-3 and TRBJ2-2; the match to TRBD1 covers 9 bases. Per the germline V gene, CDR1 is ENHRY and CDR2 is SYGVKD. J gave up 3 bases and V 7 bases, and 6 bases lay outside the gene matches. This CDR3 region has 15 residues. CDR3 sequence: CAINGQGYYTGELFF. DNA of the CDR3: TGTGCCATCAACGGACAGGGGTACTACACCGGGGAGCTGTTTTTT.

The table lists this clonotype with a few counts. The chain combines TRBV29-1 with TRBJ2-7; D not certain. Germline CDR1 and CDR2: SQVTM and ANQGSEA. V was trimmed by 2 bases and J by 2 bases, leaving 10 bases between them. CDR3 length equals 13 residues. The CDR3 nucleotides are TGCAGCGTTGAATTTCACGGTACCTACGAGCAGTACTTC. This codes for CSVEFHGTYEQYF.

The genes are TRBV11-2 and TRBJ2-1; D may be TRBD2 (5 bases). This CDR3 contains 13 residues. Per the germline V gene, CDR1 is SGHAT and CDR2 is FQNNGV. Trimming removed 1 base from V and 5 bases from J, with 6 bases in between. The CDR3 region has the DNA TGTGCCAGCAGCTTAGGGAGGCACAATGAGCAGTTCTTC. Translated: CASSLGRHNEQFF.

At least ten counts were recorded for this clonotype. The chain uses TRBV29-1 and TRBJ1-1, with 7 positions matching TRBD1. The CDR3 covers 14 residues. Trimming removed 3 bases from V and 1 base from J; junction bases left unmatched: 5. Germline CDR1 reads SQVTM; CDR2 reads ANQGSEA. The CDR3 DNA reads TGCAGCGTTGATACCGGGACAGCGAACACTGAAGCTTTCTTT. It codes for CSVDTGTANTEAFF.